The rows below give T cell receptor beta chains drawn from one sample of a study of cytomegalovirus exposure and HLA in healthy donors. Some clones are missing from TCRdb's copy, which holds only in-frame ones; the method was immunoSEQ multiplex PCR. The sample lists around 120,000 clones, more than 60% occurring once. Sequences were obtained from PBMCs. Receptors originate from a woman aged 50 to 65 in good health and CMV-seropositive. CDR3s include the opening cysteine and the closing phenylalanine or tryptophan. The D gene is left open where the match is weak. The size entry is marked missing in some rows and otherwise reads once, few, many or a size class.

TRBJ2-7	TRBV7-9	14	TRBD2	.	CASSLGTSSYEQYF	TGTGCCAGCAGCCTTGGGACTAGCTCCTACGAGCAGTACTTC
TRBJ2-1	TRBV11-3	15	TRBD2	.	CASSLGLAGQNEQFF	TGTGCCAGCAGCTTAGGGCTAGCGGGGCAGAATGAGCAGTTCTTC
TRBJ2-5	TRBV5-1	14	.	few	CASSGNLGGETQYF	TGCGCCAGCAGCGGGAACTTAGGGGGAGAGACCCAGTACTTC
TRBJ1-2	TRBV6-1	13	TRBD1	.	CASTDRAVTGYTF	TGTGCCAGCACCGACAGGGCGGTGACTGGCTACACCTTC
TRBJ1-2	TRBV18	13	.	.	CASSPGHPYGYTF	TGTGCCAGCTCCCCGGGACATCCGTATGGCTACACCTTC
TRBJ1-2	TRBV6-5	14	TRBD1	once	CASKPRQGRYGYTF	TGTGCCAGCAAACCTCGACAGGGCCGCTATGGCTACACCTTC
TRBJ1-4	TRBV19	15	TRBD1	.	CASEGGGATNEKLFF	TGTGCCAGTGAAGGGGGCGGTGCAACTAATGAAAAACTGTTTTTT
TRBJ2-2	TRBV21-1	15	.	.	CASSKRDIHTGELFF	TGTGCCAGCAGCAAACGGGACATACACACCGGGGAGCTGTTTTTT
TRBJ1-1	TRBV2	14	.	.	CAPSGGEGLNYAFF	TGTGCCCCCAGCGGGGGGGAGGGCCTCAATTATGCTTTCTTT
TRBJ2-2	TRBV19	15	.	few	CASSITGMNTGELFF	TGTGCCAGTAGTATAACAGGGATGAACACCGGGGAGCTGTTTTTT
TRBJ2-7	TRBV18	13	.	.	CASSPGESYEQYF	TGTGCCAGCTCACCAGGGGAGAGCTACGAGCAGTACTTC
TRBJ1-2	TRBV11-2	13	.	.	CASRDPGDYGYTF	TGTGCCAGCAGAGATCCAGGGGACTATGGCTACACCTTC
TRBJ2-3	TRBV7-6	17	.	.	CASSLSDYPGRTDTQYF	TGTGCCAGCAGCCTATCGGACTATCCGGGGCGCACAGATACGCAGTATTTT
TRBJ2-2	TRBV12-5	17	TRBD1	once	CASGPRRGTGATGELFF	TGTGCTAGTGGTCCGAGGAGGGGGACAGGGGCCACCGGGGAGCTGTTTTTT
TRBJ2-3	TRBV19	15	.	.	CASSIGLVAAVTQYF	TGTGCCAGTAGTATAGGCTTGGTGGCGGCGGTAACGCAGTATTTT
TRBJ2-7	TRBV4-2	16	TRBD2	.	CASSQASGGAFYEQYF	TGTGCCAGCAGCCAGGCTAGCGGGGGGGCCTTCTACGAGCAGTACTTC
TRBJ1-1	TRBV27	16	.	.	CASSLGPEKGNTEAFF	TGTGCCAGCAGTTTAGGGCCAGAGAAAGGGAACACTGAAGCTTTCTTT
TRBJ2-7	TRBV27	14	.	once	CASSLSTATHEQYF	TGTGCCAGCAGTTTATCGACAGCTACCCACGAGCAGTACTTC
TRBJ2-1	TRBV29-1	16	TRBD1	once	CSVEDMGTDQYNEQFF	TGCAGCGTTGAAGATATGGGGACAGACCAATACAATGAGCAGTTCTTC
TRBJ2-4	TRBV28	13	.	.	CASRGAGAVSQYF	TGTGCCAGCAGGGGTGCTGGGGCGGTCAGTCAGTACTTC
TRBJ1-4	TRBV11-2	14	TRBD1	.	CASSVGQGDEKLFF	TGTGCCAGCAGCGTCGGACAGGGTGATGAAAAACTGTTTTTT
TRBJ2-7	TRBV7-9	16	TRBD1	.	CASSLLLDRGSYEQYF	TGTGCCAGCAGCTTGCTTTTGGACAGGGGCTCCTACGAGCAGTACTTC
TRBJ2-1	TRBV5-1	15	.	.	CASSLEQVSYNEQFF	TGCGCCAGCAGCTTGGAACAGGTATCCTACAATGAGCAGTTCTTC
TRBJ2-7	TRBV25-1	12	.	.	CASSVGSYEQYF	TGTGCCAGCAGTGTTGGGAGCTACGAGCAGTACTTC
TRBJ2-3	TRBV7-8	19	TRBD2	few	CASSRRTSGGAGSSDTQYF	TGTGCCAGCAGCCGGAGGACTAGCGGGGGGGCTGGGTCGTCGGATACGCAGTATTTT
TRBJ2-1	TRBV7-9	13	.	.	CASSWRAANEQFF	TGTGCCAGCAGCTGGCGAGCGGCCAATGAGCAGTTCTTC
TRBJ2-3	TRBV29-1	14	.	.	CSVLEGEDADTQYF	TGCAGCGTTTTGGAAGGGGAGGATGCAGATACGCAGTATTTT
TRBJ1-2	TRBV6-6	13	.	few	CASSYSPDYGYTF	TGTGCCAGCAGTTACTCGCCGGACTATGGCTACACCTTC
TRBJ1-1	TRBV29-1	13	.	.	CSVESQGNTEAFF	TGCAGCGTTGAATCACAGGGGAACACTGAAGCTTTCTTT
TRBJ2-7	TRBV27	14	.	once	CASSHRNSGYEQYF	TGTGCCAGCAGTCACCGGAATAGCGGATACGAGCAGTACTTC
TRBJ1-6	TRBV11-3	15	.	.	CASSLAAGANSPLHF	TGTGCCAGCAGCTTAGCGGCAGGGGCCAATTCACCCCTCCACTTT
TRBJ2-5	TRBV9	13	.	.	CASSVSPQETQYF	TGTGCCAGCAGCGTATCTCCCCAAGAGACCCAGTACTTC
TRBJ2-5	TRBV7-9	16	.	.	CASSLTGWGRQETQYF	TGTGCCAGCAGCTTAACTGGATGGGGGCGGCAAGAGACCCAGTACTTC
TRBJ2-7	TRBV5-1	15	.	.	CASSLVHPGLYEQYF	TGCGCCAGCAGCTTGGTGCACCCAGGCCTGTACGAGCAGTACTTC
TRBJ2-7	TRBV4-1	16	TRBD2	.	CASSQDTGRGNYEQYF	TGCGCCAGCAGCCAAGATACCGGGAGGGGAAACTACGAGCAGTACTTC
TRBJ1-1	TRBV29-1	11	TRBD1	.	CSVDRQGTAFF	TGCAGCGTTGACCGACAGGGTACAGCTTTCTTT
TRBJ2-3	TRBV5-1	18	TRBD1	.	CASSLGRGTSSNTDTQYF	TGCGCCAGCAGCTTGGGCAGGGGGACCTCCTCCAACACAGATACGCAGTATTTT
TRBJ2-7	TRBV6-5	15	.	.	CASSYSYGLNYEQYF	TGTGCCAGCAGTTACTCGTATGGACTAAACTACGAGCAGTACTTC
TRBJ1-1	TRBV7-3	14	.	.	CASSLWGENTEAFF	TGTGCCAGCAGCCTTTGGGGGGAGAACACTGAAGCTTTCTTT
TRBJ2-7	TRBV4-2	15	.	.	CASSQVLDSYYEQYF	TGTGCCAGCAGCCAAGTATTGGACTCCTACTACGAGCAGTACTTC
TRBJ2-7	TRBV30	15	TRBD2	once	CAWSEPGLAALEQYF	TGTGCCTGGAGTGAGCCGGGACTAGCGGCCCTCGAGCAGTACTTC
TRBJ1-6	TRBV2	12	.	once	CASSLSPSPLHF	TGTGCCAGCAGTCTGAGTCCTTCACCCCTCCACTTT
TRBJ1-1	TRBV29-1	14	.	.	CSVRVRTQNTEAFF	TGCAGCGTTAGGGTCCGGACACAGAACACTGAAGCTTTCTTT
TRBJ2-6	TRBV7-9	18	.	.	CASSLAAGWSSGANVLTF	TGTGCCAGCAGCTTAGCGGCAGGGTGGAGCTCTGGGGCCAACGTCCTGACTTTC
TRBJ1-5	TRBV6-1	14	TRBD1	.	CASSEGQGSQPQHF	TGTGCCAGCAGTGAAGGACAGGGTAGTCAGCCCCAGCATTTT
TRBJ2-5	TRBV5-1	16	TRBD2	.	CASSLGLAGGEETQYF	TGCGCCAGCAGCTTGGGACTAGCGGGGGGGGAAGAGACCCAGTACTTC
TRBJ1-2	TRBV19	13	.	.	CASSMTGEGGYTF	TGTGCCAGTAGTATGACGGGAGAGGGTGGCTACACCTTC
TRBJ2-7	TRBV7-2	15	.	.	CASSSYPGISYEQYF	TGTGCCAGCAGCTCGTATCCGGGAATCTCCTACGAGCAGTACTTC
TRBJ1-3	TRBV30	13	.	.	CAWGAVSGNTIYF	TGTGCCTGGGGGGCGGTTAGTGGAAACACCATATATTTT
TRBJ2-2	TRBV2	16	TRBD1	.	CASSEEGTGLTGELFF	TGTGCCAGCAGTGAAGAGGGGACAGGACTGACCGGGGAGCTGTTTTTT
TRBJ1-3	TRBV7-2	14	TRBD1	.	CASSFGTAGNTIYF	TGTGCCAGCAGCTTCGGGACAGCGGGAAACACCATATATTTT
TRBJ1-1	TRBV29-1	14	TRBD1	.	CSVRKLDRATEAFF	TGCAGCGTTCGAAAGCTGGACAGGGCAACTGAAGCTTTCTTT
TRBJ1-2	TRBV27	19	TRBD1	.	CASSSTGDSEGIRPYGYTF	TGTGCCAGCAGTTCAACCGGGGACAGCGAAGGTATCCGGCCCTATGGCTACACCTTC
TRBJ2-3	TRBV11-3	13	.	.	CASAPPGSDTQYF	TGTGCCAGCGCCCCTCCGGGATCAGATACGCAGTATTTT
TRBJ1-2	TRBV27	15	TRBD1	.	CASSSPGGGRDGYTF	TGTGCCAGCAGTTCCCCAGGGGGCGGGCGTGATGGCTACACCTTC
TRBJ1-2	TRBV2	13	TRBD1	.	CASSSDRGGYDTF	TGTGCCAGCAGTTCCGACAGGGGAGGTTACGACACCTTC
TRBJ1-1	TRBV5-1	13	.	.	CASSFTVNTEAFF	TGCGCCAGCAGCTTCACAGTGAACACTGAAGCTTTCTTT